Listed here is a single T cell receptor (beta chain). Under the authors' procedure: Amplification from reference gene primers served as the basis for estimated nucleated cell counts. The assay was immunoSEQ multiplex PCR, and TCRdb's table has in-frame clones only and misses some. That table supplies the V and J calls and clone size; D and trimming were determined from the DNA. The sample carries 150,000 to 200,000 clones, approximately 79% recorded once. The data stem from a study of blood T cell repertoires in COVID-19. Across the whole study: From the United States, Italy and Spain came samples of acute and convalescent COVID-19. From T cells, B-cell-depleted T cells, or PBMCs came the material, which was cDNA or gDNA.

The CDR3 runs to 15 residues. The TCR comes from an elderly woman with acute or convalescent COVID-19. The chain is built from TRBV21-1 and TRBJ2-2; the D call of TRBD2 is as the table states it, not checked on the DNA. TRBV21-1 is a documented pseudogene. Sequenced input: peripheral blood. CDR3 DNA: TGTGCCAGCAGCAAAGGTAGCGGGGGGGACGGGGAGCTGTTTTTT. Translating gives CASSKGSGGDGELFF.